This TCR beta chain came from a study of T cell repertoires in cytomegalovirus infection. Germline V gene sequence: CDR1 SGHTA, CDR2 FQGNSA. The CDR3 covers 17 residues. J lost 3 bases, V lost 0 bases, and 7 bases had no gene match. From the reads, TCRdb called clonotypes with MiXCR, one entry per CDR3 protein. The table lists 800,000 to 950,000 distinct CDR3 sequences, less than 35% of them singletons. The table lists this clonotype with many counts. The antigen is unknown. General study findings and limits: Dominating the ex vivo response were TCR beta clonotypes that were CMV-specific and HLA-C-restricted.

The sequence came from a human donor in good health (CMV status not recorded). Some clones in this sample may be carry-over from other donors' samples. The chain employs TRBV7-2 and TRBJ2-1; 8 bases map to TRBD2. Sample: cultured CD8+ T cells from PBMCs, taken from culture after CMV antigen stimulation. The CDR3, as DNA: TGTGCCAGCAGCTTAGCGGGGCGGGGGGCCCTCTACAATGAGCAGTTCTTC. Translated, it gives CASSLAGRGALYNEQFF.